The 13 T cell receptor beta chains presented below share a single source sample, sequenced in a study of T cell responses to AZD1222 COVID-19 vaccine listed by TCRdb under 2021. The library was prepared using the immunoSEQ multiplex PCR assay. TCRdb carries this immuneACCESS record with in-frame sequences only. Its versions omit some clonotypes, under half of them owing to an unresolved V gene in the studies checked, with the rest unexplained. This sample gives 83,000 or so clones in total; more than 75% of them show up just once. The ten largest clones represent more than 4.5% of the sample. The sample's time point label, decoded: baseline before first vaccination. The treatment or condition label corresponds to: meningococcal conjugate vaccine given as trial control. The sample consisted of peripheral blood, taken on day 0 of MenACWY control vaccination. The receptors come from an adult in good health.

J is TRBJ2-7 and V is TRBV2; weak D call: TRBD2 (6 bases). Germline values: CDR1 SNHLY, CDR2 FYNNEI. V lost 8 bases and J 4 bases, leaving 15 bases between the germline ends. The CDR3 runs 13 residues. CDR3 sequence reads: CASQPGLPYEQYF. In nucleotides, the CDR3 is TGTGCCAGCCAGCCGGGACTGCCATACGAGCAGTACTTC.

This chain uses TRBV7-8 with TRBJ2-1; 7 nucleotides line up with TRBD2. Germline lookup yields CDR1 SGHVS and CDR2 FQNEAQ. The V and J ends lost 5 bases and 2 bases, in that order; junction bases with no gene match: 9. There are 16 residues in the CDR3. The CDR3 region is CASSRDTGGPYNEQFF. CDR3 coding DNA: TGTGCCAGCAGCCGTGACACGGGAGGCCCCTACAATGAGCAGTTCTTC.

The J gene is TRBJ1-4, the V gene TRBV5-8; D call uncertain. The germline V gene has CDR1 SGHTS and CDR2 YDEGEE. The CDR3 is 18 amino acids. The V and J ends lost 6 bases and 0 bases respectively, with 21 bases between them. The DNA of the CDR3 is TGTGCCAGCACCGCAGACAAAGAACCCCTTGCAACTAATGAAAAACTGTTTTTT. This codes for CASTADKEPLATNEKLFF.

V is TRBV7-8 and J is TRBJ2-3; 10 nucleotides match TRBD2. Trimming removed 1 base from V and 4 bases from J; junction bases left unmatched: 5. There are 16 residues in the CDR3. Germline CDR1 reads SGHVS; CDR2 reads FQNEAQ. This CDR3 reads CASSLDGAGGPDTQYF. DNA for the CDR3: TGTGCCAGCAGCTTAGATGGAGCGGGAGGGCCAGATACGCAGTATTTT.

The chain combines TRBV6-4 with TRBJ2-3; 8 bases agree with TRBD2. The V gene end was trimmed by 1 base and the J gene end by 5 bases; junction bases not matched to a gene: 11. The CDR3 contains 17 residues. Germline loops: CDR1 MRHNA, CDR2 SNTAGT. In DNA form, the CDR3 reads TGTGCCAGCAGTGACTGCCTGGGTAGCGGGGTGGTAGATACGCAGTATTTT. This gives the protein CASSDCLGSGVVDTQYF.

The gene calls are TRBV6-5 and TRBJ2-3; 7 positions agree with TRBD2. J was trimmed by 5 bases and V by 8 bases; bases with no gene match: 13. The germline V gene has CDR1 MNHEY and CDR2 SVGAGI. The CDR3 sequence is 15 residues long. The CDR3 here is CASSYYGEGKDTQYF. CDR3 coding DNA: TGTGCCAGCTCCTACTACGGGGAGGGGAAAGATACGCAGTATTTT.

This chain links TRBV3-1 (or the pseudogene TRBV3-2) with TRBJ1-5; D call uncertain. The germline V and J ends were trimmed by 4 bases and 0 bases, with 7 bases remaining between them. There are 14 residues in the CDR3. Germline CDR1 LGHDT, CDR2 YNNKEL (reference sequence). For the CDR3, the DNA is TGTGCCAGCAGCCCACGGACTAGCAATCAGCCCCAGCATTTT. Amino acid sequence: CASSPRTSNQPQHF.

This sequence joins TRBV29-1 and TRBJ1-2, with D perhaps matching TRBD1 (6 bases). This CDR3 is 15 amino acids long. V was shortened by 7 bases and J by 0 bases, with 18 bases between the two germline ends. Germline CDR1 is SQVTM and CDR2 is ANQGSEA. The CDR3 spells CSASRGAMANYGYTF. CDR3 sequence (DNA): TGCAGCGCCAGCCGGGGGGCTATGGCTAACTATGGCTACACCTTC.

This clone was observed a single time. The V and J genes are TRBV7-9 and TRBJ1-2, with D perhaps TRBD1 (5 bases). This CDR3 has 14 amino acids. Between the trimmed V and J ends, which lost 1 base and 8 bases, there was a span of 14 bases. Per the germline V gene, CDR1 is SEHNR and CDR2 is FQNEAQ (reference sequence). The CDR3: CASSLVQGVRGYTF. The CDR3 nucleotides read TGTGCCAGCAGCTTAGTCCAAGGGGTAAGAGGCTACACCTTC.

The V call is TRBV7-9, the J call TRBJ1-2; tentative D call: TRBD1 (5 bases). Germline CDR1 reads SEHNR; CDR2 reads FQNEAQ (reference sequence). Trimming took off 5 bases at V and 7 bases at J, with 11 bases between the two ends. This CDR3 comprises 12 residues. Written as DNA, the CDR3 is TGTGCCAGCAGCGAAGGGGTTGGTGGCTACACCTTC. Protein: CASSEGVGGYTF. The variable domain in full, with the rest retrieved from reference TRBV7-9 and TRBJ1-2, is DTGVSQNPRHKITKRGQNVTFRCDPISEHNRLYWYRQTLGQGPEFLTYFQNEAQLEKSRLLSDRFSAERPKGSFSTLEIQRTEQGDSAMYLCASSEGVGGYTFGSGTRLTVV.

Written as DNA, the CDR3 is TGTGCCAGTAGTGGGGGCAGCTTAAATCAGCCCCAGCATTTT. This sequence encodes CASSGGSLNQPQHF. This sequence joins TRBV19 and TRBJ1-5; D is perhaps TRBD1 (6 bases). Germline CDR1 is LNHDA and CDR2 is SQIVND (reference sequence). Between the trimmed V and J ends, which lost 5 bases and 4 bases, there was a span of 12 bases. This CDR3 is 14 amino acids long.

This chain connects TRBV6-5 to TRBJ2-7, with TRBD2 identical over 8 bases. J lost 3 bases, V lost 4 bases, and 5 bases had no gene match. The CDR3 totals 14 residues. Germline V CDR1 and CDR2: MNHEY, SVGAGI. This chain's CDR3 is CASSFASGGYEQYF. CDR3 bases: TGTGCCAGCAGTTTCGCAAGCGGGGGCTACGAGCAGTACTTC.

This sequence joins TRBV7-9 and TRBJ1-5, with D uncertain. Trimming removed 3 bases at V and 5 bases at J, with 5 bases between. The CDR3 runs to 12 residues. Germline V gene sequence: CDR1 SEHNR, CDR2 FQNEAQ (reference sequence). The CDR3 loop reads CASSLEDQPQHF. The CDR3, as DNA: TGTGCCAGCAGCTTGGAGGATCAGCCCCAGCATTTT.